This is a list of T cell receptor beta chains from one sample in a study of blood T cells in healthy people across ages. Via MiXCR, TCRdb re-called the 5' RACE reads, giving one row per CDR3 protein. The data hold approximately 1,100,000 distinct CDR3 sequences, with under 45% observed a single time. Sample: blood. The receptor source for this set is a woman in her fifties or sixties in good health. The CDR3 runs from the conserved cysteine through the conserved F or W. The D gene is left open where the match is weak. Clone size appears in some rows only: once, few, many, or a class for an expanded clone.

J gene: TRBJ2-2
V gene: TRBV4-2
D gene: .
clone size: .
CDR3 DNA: TGTGCCAGCAGCCAAGATCATCAGGCGGGTGTTACCGGGGAGCTGTTTTTT
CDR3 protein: CASSQDHQAGVTGELFF

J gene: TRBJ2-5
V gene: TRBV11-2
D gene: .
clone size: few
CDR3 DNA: TGTGCCAGCAGCCTGACAGCCCAGTACCAAGAGACCCAGTACTTC
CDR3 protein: CASSLTAQYQETQYF

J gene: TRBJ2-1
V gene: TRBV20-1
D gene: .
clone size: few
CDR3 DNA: TGCAGTGCTTCGAAGCTTTCCGGGACTCTCTCCTATGAGCAGTTCTTC
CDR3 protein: CSASKLSGTLSYEQFF

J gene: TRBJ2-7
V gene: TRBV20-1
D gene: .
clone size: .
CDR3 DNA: TGCAGTGCTAGAGGGGTGACCCGATCCTACGAGCAGTACTTC
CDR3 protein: CSARGVTRSYEQYF

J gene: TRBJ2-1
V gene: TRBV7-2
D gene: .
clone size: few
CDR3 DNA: TGTGCCAGCAGCCCTTCGAGGGGGGGCATCTACAATGAGCAGTTCTTC
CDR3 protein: CASSPSRGGIYNEQFF

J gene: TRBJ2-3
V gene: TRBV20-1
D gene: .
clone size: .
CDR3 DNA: TGCAGTGCTTCCCCTATAGGGGTTACAACCTTCACAGATACGCAGTATTTT
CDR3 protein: CSASPIGVTTFTDTQYF

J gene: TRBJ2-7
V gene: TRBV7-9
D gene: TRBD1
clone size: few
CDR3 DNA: TGTGCCAGCAGCTCGACAGGGACCGACGAGCAGTACTTC
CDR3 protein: CASSSTGTDEQYF

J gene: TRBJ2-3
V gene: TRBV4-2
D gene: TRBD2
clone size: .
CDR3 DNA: TGTGCCAGCAGCCAAGAAATGGGGACTAGCGGGAGAACAGATACGCAGTATTTT
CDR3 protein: CASSQEMGTSGRTDTQYF

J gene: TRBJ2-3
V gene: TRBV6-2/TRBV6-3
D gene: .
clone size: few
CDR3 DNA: TGTGCCAGCAGTTATGAGAGCAACACAGATACGCAGTATTTT
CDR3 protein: CASSYESNTDTQYF

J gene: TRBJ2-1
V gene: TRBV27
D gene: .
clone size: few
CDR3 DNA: TGTGCCAGCAGTTTTAGGGGGGCCGGGGAGCAGTTCTTC
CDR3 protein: CASSFRGAGEQFF

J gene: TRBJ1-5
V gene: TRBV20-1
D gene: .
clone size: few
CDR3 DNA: TGCAGTGCTAGAGCGGGATCAGGGTATAATCAGCCCCAGCATTTT
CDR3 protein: CSARAGSGYNQPQHF

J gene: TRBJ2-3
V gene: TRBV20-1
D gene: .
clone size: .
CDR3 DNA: TGCAGTGCTACTCCCGGGACGCATTCTAGCATAGATACGCAGTATTTT
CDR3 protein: CSATPGTHSSIDTQYF

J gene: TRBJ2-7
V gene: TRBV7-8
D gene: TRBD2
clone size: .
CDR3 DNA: TGTGCCAGCAGCTGGGGGCCCTGGGCTAGCGGGAGTGAGCAGTACTTC
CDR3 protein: CASSWGPWASGSEQYF

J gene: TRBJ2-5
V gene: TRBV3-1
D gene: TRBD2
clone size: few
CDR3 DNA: TGTGCCTGCGGGGGGGGCTCGTTCAGGACCCAGTACTTC
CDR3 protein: CACGGGSFRTQYF

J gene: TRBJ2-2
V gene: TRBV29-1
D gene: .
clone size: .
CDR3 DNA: TGCAGCGTTGATACGGGATCCCGGGAGCTGTTTTTT
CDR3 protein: CSVDTGSRELFF

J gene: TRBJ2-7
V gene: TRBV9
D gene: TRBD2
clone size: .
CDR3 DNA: TGTGCCAGCAGCGTAGGGGCGACTAGCGGTTATCGCGAGCAGTACTTC
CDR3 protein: CASSVGATSGYREQYF

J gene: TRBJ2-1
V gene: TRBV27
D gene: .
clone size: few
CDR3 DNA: TGTGCCAGCTGTACGGCTAGCATCGATGAGCAGTTCTTC
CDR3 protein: CASCTASIDEQFF

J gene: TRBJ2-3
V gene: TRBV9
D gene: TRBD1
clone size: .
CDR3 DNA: TGTGCCAGCAGCCCGGGACAGGGAGTCTACAATGAGCAGTATTTT
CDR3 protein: CASSPGQGVYNEQYF

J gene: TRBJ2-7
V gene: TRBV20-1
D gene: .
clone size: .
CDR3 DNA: TGCAGTGCTAGAGGACTAGACTCCGACGAGCAGTACTTC
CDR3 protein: CSARGLDSDEQYF

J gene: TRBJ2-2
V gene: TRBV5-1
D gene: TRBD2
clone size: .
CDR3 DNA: TGCGCCAGCAGCGAGCTAGCGGGAGATCGTACCGGGGAGCTGTTTTTT
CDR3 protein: CASSELAGDRTGELFF

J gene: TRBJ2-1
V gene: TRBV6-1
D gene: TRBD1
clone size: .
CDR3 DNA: TGTGCCAGCAGTGCGGTGTTGGGCCCGGGACAGGGGGACAATGAGCAGTTCTTC
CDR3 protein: CASSAVLGPGQGDNEQFF

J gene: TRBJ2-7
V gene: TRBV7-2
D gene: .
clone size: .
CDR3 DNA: TGTGCCAGCAGCTTAACTGCTCGGCTTGGGTACGAGCAGTACTTC
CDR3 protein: CASSLTARLGYEQYF

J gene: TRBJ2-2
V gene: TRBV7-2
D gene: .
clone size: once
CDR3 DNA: TGTGCCAGCAGGACCCGGGCCCAGATGAACACCGGGGAGCTGTTTTTT
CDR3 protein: CASRTRAQMNTGELFF

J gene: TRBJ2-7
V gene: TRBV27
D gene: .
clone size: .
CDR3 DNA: TGTGCCAGCAGTCCCTCCTCTGGGAAGGGGACTTACGAGCAGTACTTC
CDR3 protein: CASSPSSGKGTYEQYF

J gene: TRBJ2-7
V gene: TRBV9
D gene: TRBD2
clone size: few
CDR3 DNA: TGTGCCAGCAGCCGTGGCCTAGCGGGTTACGAGCAGTACTTC
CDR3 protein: CASSRGLAGYEQYF

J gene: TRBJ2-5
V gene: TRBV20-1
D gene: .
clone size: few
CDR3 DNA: TGCAGTGCTAGCCCCCGGGTTGGCGGGCGAGAGACCCAGTACTTC
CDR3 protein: CSASPRVGGRETQYF

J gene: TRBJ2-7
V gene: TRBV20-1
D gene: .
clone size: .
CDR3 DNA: TGCAGTGCTAGAGAAGTAGCGGCCAGCTCCTACGAGCAGTACTTC
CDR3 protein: CSAREVAASSYEQYF

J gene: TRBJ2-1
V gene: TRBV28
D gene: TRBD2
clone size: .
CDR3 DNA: TGTGCCAGCAGTTTCTGGATAGCGGGACGCAACAATGAGCAGTTCTTC
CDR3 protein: CASSFWIAGRNNEQFF

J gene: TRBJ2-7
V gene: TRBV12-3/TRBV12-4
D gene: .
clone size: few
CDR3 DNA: TGTGCCAGCACCCTTGGGGAGCTTTCGTCCTACGAGCAGTACTTC
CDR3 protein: CASTLGELSSYEQYF

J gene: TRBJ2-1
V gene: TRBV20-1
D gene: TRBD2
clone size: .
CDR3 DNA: TGCAGTGCTAGATCCCCGGCGGGGGGCAATGAGCAGTTCTTC
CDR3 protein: CSARSPAGGNEQFF

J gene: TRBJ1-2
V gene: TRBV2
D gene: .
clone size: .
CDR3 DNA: TGTGCCAGCAGGGTCTCGTATGGCTACACCTTC
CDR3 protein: CASRVSYGYTF

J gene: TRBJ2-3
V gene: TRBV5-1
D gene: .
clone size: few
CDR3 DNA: TGCGCCAGCAGCGAAAATACGGGGAACACAGATACGCAGTATTTT
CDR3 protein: CASSENTGNTDTQYF

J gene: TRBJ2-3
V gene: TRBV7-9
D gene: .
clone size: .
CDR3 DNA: TGTGCCAGCAGCGTCGACTTAGCAGAGACGCAGTATTTT
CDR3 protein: CASSVDLAETQYF

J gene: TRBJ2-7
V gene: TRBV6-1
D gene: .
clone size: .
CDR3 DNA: TGTGCCACCTCTATCGCCTCACTAGCCCCTAGCGAGCAGTACTTC
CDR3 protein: CATSIASLAPSEQYF

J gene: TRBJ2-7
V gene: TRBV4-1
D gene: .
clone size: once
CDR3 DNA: TGCGCCAGCAGCCAAGTACCAGGGGACTACTCCTACGAGCAGTACTTC
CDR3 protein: CASSQVPGDYSYEQYF

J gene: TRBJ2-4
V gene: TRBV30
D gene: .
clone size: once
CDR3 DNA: TGTGCCTGGAGTTCAAACGGGGACAAGTACTTC
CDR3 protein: CAWSSNGDKYF

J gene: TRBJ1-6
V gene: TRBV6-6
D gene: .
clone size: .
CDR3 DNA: TGTGCCAGCAGTTACGAGGGATTGTATAATTCACCCCCCCACTTT
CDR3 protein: CASSYEGLYNSPPHF

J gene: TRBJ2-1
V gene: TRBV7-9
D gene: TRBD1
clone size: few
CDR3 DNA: TGTGCCAGCAGCTCCAACAGGGGTGAGCAGTTCTTC
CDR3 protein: CASSSNRGEQFF

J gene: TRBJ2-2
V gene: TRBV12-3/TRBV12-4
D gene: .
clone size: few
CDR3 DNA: TGTGCCAGCAGAGGGCTAGCAACCGGGGAGCTGTTTTTT
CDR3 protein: CASRGLATGELFF

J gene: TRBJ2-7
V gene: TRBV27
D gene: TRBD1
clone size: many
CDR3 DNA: TGTGCCAGCACGGACAGGGGGTCCTACGAGCAGTACTTC
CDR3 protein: CASTDRGSYEQYF

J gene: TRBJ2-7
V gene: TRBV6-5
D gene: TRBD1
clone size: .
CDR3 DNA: TGTGCCAGCAGCCGCGGAGGACAGGGGGCTTTTTACGAGCAGTACTTC
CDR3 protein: CASSRGGQGAFYEQYF

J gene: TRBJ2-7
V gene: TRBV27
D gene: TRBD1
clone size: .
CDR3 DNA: TGTGCCAGCAGCCACCGGGGACAGTCCGAGCAGTACTTC
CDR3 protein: CASSHRGQSEQYF

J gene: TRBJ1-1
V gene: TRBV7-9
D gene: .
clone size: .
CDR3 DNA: TGTGCCAGCCGAGGGACCGACACTGAAGCTTTCTTT
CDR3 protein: CASRGTDTEAFF

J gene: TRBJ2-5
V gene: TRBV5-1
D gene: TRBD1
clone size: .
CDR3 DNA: TGCGCCAGCAGCTTGGTGACAGGGATGATGGAGACCCAGTACTTC
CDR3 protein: CASSLVTGMMETQYF

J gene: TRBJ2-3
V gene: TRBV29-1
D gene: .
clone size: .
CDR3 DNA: TGCAGCGTTGAGGGGGAGTCTAGCACAGATACGCAGTATTTT
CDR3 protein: CSVEGESSTDTQYF

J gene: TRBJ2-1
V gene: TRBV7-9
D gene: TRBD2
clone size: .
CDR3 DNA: TGTGCCAGCAGCTTAGTTTCCATGGGGACTAGCGCCTACAATGAGCAGTTCTTC
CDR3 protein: CASSLVSMGTSAYNEQFF

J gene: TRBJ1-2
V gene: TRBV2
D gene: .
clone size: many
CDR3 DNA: TGTGCCAGCAGTCCCGGGGTTGGCTATGGCTACACCTTC
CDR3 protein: CASSPGVGYGYTF

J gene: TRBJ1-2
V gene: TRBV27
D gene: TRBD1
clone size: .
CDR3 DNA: TGTGCCAGCAGTTTCGGGACAGCGGAGAAGTATGGCTACACCTTC
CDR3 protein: CASSFGTAEKYGYTF

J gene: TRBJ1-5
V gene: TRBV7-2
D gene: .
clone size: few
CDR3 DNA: TGTGCCAGCAGCCCCCGGTGGGAGAATAGCAATCAGCCCCAGCATTTT
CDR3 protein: CASSPRWENSNQPQHF